This section outlines one T cell receptor (beta chain) sequence together with its context. Its specificity is unknown. CDR1 and CDR2 from the germline V gene are SGHVS and FQNEAQ. V trimming: 5 bases; J trimming: 1 base; junction bases outside the gene matches: 11. This CDR3 has 17 residues. Six replicates per PBMC sample, mostly from around 500 ng of genomic DNA. Libraries were prepared by immunoSEQ multiplex PCR; TCRdb keeps only in-frame clonotypes and omits some of them. Of fewer than 20,000 clones in the sample, about three fifths were seen once. The sample belongs to a study of neoadjuvant anti-PD-1 for oral cavity cancer. Whole-study context: Patients mostly received three to four biweekly nivolumab doses at 3 mg/kg before surgery. Study-wide points: With three patients per group, TCR findings need larger cohorts.

Analysis of PBMCs was direct, with no culture step. This chain uses TRBV7-8 with TRBJ2-3, with 8 nucleotides matching TRBD1. Source: PBMCs, taken before nivolumab (anti-PD-1) treatment. This TCR was recovered from a person between 35 and 79 years old with oral cavity squamous cell carcinoma. CDR3 nucleotides: TGTGCCAGCAGCCCGAAGACCAGGGGGCAGGGCACAGATACGCAGTATTTT. Translation: CASSPKTRGQGTDTQYF.